This passage covers 4 T cell receptor beta chains from one sample sequenced in a study of OX40 agonist ivuxolimab in advanced cancers. TCRdb's table, derived via immunoSEQ multiplex PCR, lists solely in-frame clones and lacks some. The sample yields 35,000 to 40,000 clones, 82% seen once. The sequences come from CD4+ or CD8+ T cells sorted from blood, collected in a trial of the OX40 agonist ivuxolimab. These receptors came from an adult with an advanced solid tumor such as melanoma, head and neck, liver or kidney cancer.

CDR3 DNA: TGTGCCGTACCCGCGGGGGGGTCCCCTAGCACAGATACGCAGTATTTT. Its translation: CAVPAGGSPSTDTQYF. This chain links TRBV7-2 with TRBJ2-3, with 9 bases fitting TRBD2. The germline gives CDR1 SGHTA, CDR2 FQGNSA. The CDR3 runs 16 residues. Trimming cost V 11 bases and J 0 bases; bases outside gene matches: 12.

The gene calls are TRBV7-9 and TRBJ1-2; D uncertain. This CDR3 is built from 15 residues. V was cut by 4 bases and J by 2 bases, with 14 bases left in between. The germline gives CDR1 SEHNR, CDR2 FQNEAQ (reference sequence). CDR3 sequence: CASSSTTPENYGYTF. The DNA of the CDR3 is TGTGCCAGCAGCTCCACGACGCCAGAAAACTATGGCTACACCTTC.

DNA of the CDR3: TGTGCCAGCAGCTTAGTTCCATGGCCCCAGCGGGGGGGGAACAATGAGCAGTTCTTC. This encodes CASSLVPWPQRGGNNEQFF. The J gene is TRBJ2-1, the V gene TRBV7-2; 10 positions match TRBD2. Losses at the gene ends were 1 base for V and 5 bases for J; bases not matched to a gene: 14. The length of the CDR3 is 19 residues. Germline values: CDR1 SGHTA, CDR2 FQGNSA.

The chain employs TRBV11-2 and TRBJ2-5, with D perhaps TRBD2 (5 bases). Germline CDR1 SGHAT, CDR2 FQNNGV. The V end lost 5 bases, the J end lost 4 bases, and 14 bases lay between the germline ends. The CDR3 contains 14 residues. CDR3 loop: CASSPGGRRETQYF. In nucleotides, the CDR3 is TGTGCCAGCAGCCCCGGAGGCCGTCGAGAGACCCAGTACTTC.